This TCR beta chain originates from a study of Tregs in tolerant kidney transplant recipients. Libraries were prepared by immunoSEQ multiplex PCR; TCRdb keeps only in-frame clonotypes and omits some of them. The table has around 78,000 clones, approximately 90% seen once. A word on this clone: What it binds is not known.

Unstimulated regulatory T cells (CD4+CD25+CD127-), CD4+CD25- non-regulatory cells, CD4 and CD8 cells were FACS-sorted from thawed PBMCs. CDR1 SGHTA and CDR2 FQGTGA come from the germline V gene. The CDR3 runs to 13 residues. Trimming left V 2 bases short and J 0 bases short, with 4 bases between. Whole-study findings and limits: This study did not directly address biological reproducibility. Tolerant patients' donor-specific Tregs expanded beyond overall Tregs, suggesting antigen-driven growth. Validation in larger populations is needed because few patients were studied.

The rearrangement joins TRBV7-3 to TRBJ1-1; D remains unclear. This TCR came from a human donor who received a combined kidney and bone marrow transplant. The sequenced sample was Tregs from blood, obtained before the transplant. The CDR3 coding sequence is TGTGCCAGCAGCTTATGGTTGAACACTGAAGCTTTCTTT. It yields the protein CASSLWLNTEAFF.